The 30 T cell receptor beta chains presented below share a single source sample, sequenced in a study of blood T cell repertoires in COVID-19. Assay used: immunoSEQ multiplex PCR; TCRdb lists only in-frame clones, some missing. The sample has roughly 80,000 clones, approximately 86% seen once. Sequenced: peripheral blood. Receptors were obtained from a woman in her fifties or sixties with acute or convalescent COVID-19.

This rearrangement joins TRBV7-7 to TRBJ2-5, with 10 bases aligning to TRBD2. V was pared by 5 bases and J by 6 bases, with 6 bases of the junction left unmatched. CDR3 length: 14 residues. Germline CDR1 and CDR2: SSHAT and FNYEAQ (reference sequence). CDR3 DNA: TGTGCCAGCAGCCCCACTAGCGGGGCGAAGACCCAGTACTTC. Translating gives CASSPTSGAKTQYF.

This clone was counted a few times. V usage is TRBV11-2 and J usage is TRBJ1-2; the match to TRBD1 covers 7 bases. The CDR3 loop spans 13 amino acids. Trimming removed 4 bases from V and 7 bases from J; junction bases left unmatched: 6. The germline CDR1 and CDR2 sequences are SGHAT and FQNNGV. The CDR3 sequence: CASSSNPGGGYTF. The CDR3 region has the DNA TGTGCCAGCAGCTCGAACCCAGGGGGTGGCTACACCTTC.

The V and J genes are TRBV3-1 (or the pseudogene TRBV3-2) and TRBJ1-1; no definite D call. From germline, CDR1 is LGHDT and CDR2 YNNKEL (reference sequence). Trimming took 0 bases from V and 2 from J, leaving 7 bases between them. CDR3 size: 14 residues. CDR3 amino acids: CASSQEDINTEAFF. The CDR3 nucleotides read TGTGCCAGCAGCCAAGAAGACATAAACACTGAAGCTTTCTTT.

This chain joins TRBV30 and TRBJ2-7; 10 bases are shared with TRBD1. The germline V gene encodes CDR1 GTSNPN and CDR2 SVGIG (reference sequence). This CDR3 contains 14 residues. Losses at the gene ends were 3 bases for V and 2 bases for J; bases not matched to a gene: 4. The CDR3, as DNA: TGTGCCTGGAGCTCGGGACAGGGGCCCTACGAGCAGTACTTC. It encodes CAWSSGQGPYEQYF.

The chain is built from TRBV7-9 and TRBJ2-1; no firm D call. Between the trimmed V and J ends, which lost 2 bases and 9 bases, there was a span of 17 bases. From germline, CDR1 is SEHNR and CDR2 FQNEAQ (reference sequence). The CDR3 sequence is 15 residues long. The CDR3 is CASSLSSDFTGEQFF. CDR3 nucleotides: TGTGCCAGCAGCTTATCTTCCGATTTCACGGGTGAGCAGTTCTTC.

The chain employs TRBV6-4 and TRBJ2-1; TRBD1 might be the D (7 bases). Trimming pared 6 bases from V and 4 bases from J, leaving 16 bases between. CDR1 and CDR2 (germline): MRHNA, SNTAGT. The CDR3 sequence is 15 residues long. The CDR3 spells CASSPLGGQYNEQFF. In nucleotides, the CDR3 is TGTGCCAGCAGCCCCCTGGGGGGACAGTACAATGAGCAGTTCTTC.

V usage is TRBV2 and J usage is TRBJ1-2; D is unresolved. V dropped 4 bases and J dropped 4 bases, with 16 bases sitting between them. The CDR3 totals 15 residues. Germline CDR1 SNHLY, CDR2 FYNNEI. Here the CDR3 reads CASSARGNSLYGYTF. The CDR3 DNA reads as TGTGCCAGCAGTGCTCGGGGTAACTCGCTCTATGGCTACACCTTC.

The DNA of the CDR3 is TGTGCCAGCAGTCAGGACAGGGGGCGCCCCGACACTGAAGCTTTCTTT. It encodes CASSQDRGRPDTEAFF. The chain combines TRBV6-2 or TRBV6-3 with TRBJ1-1, with TRBD1 matching over 11 bases. Germline trimming cut 5 bases from V and 3 bases from J; bases unmatched to any gene: 8. This CDR3 has 16 residues. Per the germline V gene, CDR1 is MNHEY and CDR2 is SVGEGT.

V gene TRBV30 combines with J gene TRBJ2-7; tentative D call: TRBD1 (6 bases). CDR3 length equals 13 residues. Germline V lookup: CDR1 GTSNPN, CDR2 SVGIG (reference sequence). The V gene lost 2 bases and the J gene lost 2 bases, with 10 bases spanning the gap. CDR3 DNA: TGTGCCTGGAGTTTGCAGGGGACCTACGAGCAGTACTTC. Translating gives CAWSLQGTYEQYF.

The chain recombines TRBV23-1 with TRBJ2-5; TRBD2 matches 9 bases. TRBV23-1 is flagged as an ORF with uncertain function. V shed 1 base, J shed 5 bases, and the junction held 17 bases outside the gene matches. The CDR3 sequence is 19 residues long. The DNA of the CDR3 is TGCGCCAGCAGTCAATGGCTCACGGGCGGGAGGGCCGTCTGGGAGACCCAGTACTTC. Protein product: CASSQWLTGGRAVWETQYF.

The rearrangement joins TRBV19 to TRBJ2-7; 8 bases are shared with TRBD2. The CDR3 consists of 14 residues. Germline V gene lookup returns CDR1 LNHDA and CDR2 SQIVND (reference sequence). With 3 bases clipped from V and 3 bases from J, the junction kept 4 bases outside the gene matches. The CDR3 loop reads CASSIGTSSYEQYF. CDR3 bases: TGTGCCAGTAGTATCGGGACTAGTAGCTACGAGCAGTACTTC.

V usage is TRBV11-2 and J usage is TRBJ1-1; no reliable D call. The germline V gene has CDR1 SGHAT and CDR2 FQNNGV. The CDR3 length is 14 residues. Trimming took 5 bases from V and 0 from J, leaving 10 bases between them. The CDR3, as DNA: TGTGCCAGCAGCCGGAGGGAGATGAACACTGAAGCTTTCTTT. Amino acids: CASSRREMNTEAFF.

V gene TRBV6-5 combines with J gene TRBJ2-3; D remains ambiguous. Germline V gives CDR1 MNHEY, CDR2 SVGAGI. V was cut by 5 bases and J by 3 bases, with 9 bases left in between. The CDR3 has 13 amino acids. CDR3: CASSPQKTDTQYF. CDR3 sequence (DNA): TGTGCCAGCAGTCCCCAAAAAACAGATACGCAGTATTTT.

The chain links TRBV7-2 to TRBJ2-1, with TRBD2 identical over 11 bases. V was clipped by 5 bases and J by 3 bases; unmatched bases: 3. Looked up from germline, CDR1 is SGHTA and CDR2 is FQGNSA. The CDR3 has 15 amino acids. The CDR3 DNA is TGTGCCAGCAGCCCCACTAGCGGGAGCTACAATGAGCAGTTCTTC. Translated, it gives CASSPTSGSYNEQFF.

This clone was observed a single time. The chain has TRBV9 and TRBJ2-3; 10 nucleotides match TRBD1. The CDR3 runs to 15 residues. Germline-derived CDR1 and CDR2 are SGDLS and YYNGEE. V lost 2 bases to trimming and J lost 13 bases; unmatched junction nucleotides: 13. The CDR3: CASSVLGQGSNVEYF. The CDR3 region has the DNA TGTGCCAGCAGCGTTTTGGGACAGGGGAGCAATGTGGAGTATTTT.

V usage is TRBV28 and J usage is TRBJ2-3; 8 bases are shared with TRBD2. The CDR3 is 15 residues long. Germline V gives CDR1 MDHEN, CDR2 SYDVKM. V shed 4 bases and J 6 bases; nucleotides not matched to a gene: 9. The CDR3 loop reads CASSSLPRGDDTQYF. CDR3 nucleotide sequence: TGTGCCAGCAGTTCCCTCCCGCGGGGGGACGATACGCAGTATTTT. Using reference TRBV28 and TRBJ2-3 for the parts outside the CDR3, the full variable domain is DVKVTQSSRYLVKRTGEKVFLECVQDMDHENMFWYRQDPGLGLRLIYFSYDVKMKEKGDIPEGYSVSREKKERFSLILESASTNQTSMYLCASSSLPRGDDTQYFGPGTRLTVL.

The chain couples TRBV5-1 to TRBJ2-2; unclear D gene. Per the germline V gene, CDR1 is SGHRS and CDR2 is YFSETQ. This CDR3 has 15 residues. The V end was cut by 1 base, the J end by 6 bases, with 13 bases between. The CDR3 protein is CASSLSLSEAGELFF. The CDR3 DNA sequence: TGCGCCAGCAGCTTGTCTCTCAGCGAGGCCGGGGAGCTGTTTTTT.

The CDR3 reads CASSYRETAYEQYF. The CDR3 DNA is TGTGCCAGCAGTTACAGGGAGACTGCCTACGAGCAGTACTTC. V and J are TRBV6-5 and TRBJ2-7, with D tentatively TRBD2 (5 bases). Trimming took off 2 bases at V and 2 bases at J, with 10 bases between the two ends. The germline gives CDR1 MNHEY, CDR2 SVGAGI. The CDR3 length is 14 residues.

The rearrangement uses TRBV4-3 and TRBJ2-1; TRBD2 matches at 9 bases. V shed 0 bases and J 9 bases; nucleotides not matched to a gene: 9. Germline V lookup: CDR1 LGHNA, CDR2 YSLEER. The CDR3 is 16 residues long. CDR3 sequence reads: CASSQDGWRGGGEQFF. The CDR3 DNA sequence: TGCGCCAGCAGCCAAGATGGCTGGCGGGGGGGCGGTGAGCAGTTCTTC.

This clone came up a few times. This chain links TRBV18 with TRBJ2-7; possibly TRBD2 for D (5 bases). This CDR3 region has 15 residues. The V end lost 1 base, the J end lost 3 bases, and 13 bases lay between the germline ends. Germline CDR1 KGHSH, CDR2 LQKENI. CDR3 residues: CASSPRENGNYEQYF. CDR3 DNA: TGTGCCAGCTCACCACGAGAGAACGGGAACTACGAGCAGTACTTC.

The chain couples TRBV19 to TRBJ1-5, with 8 bases matching TRBD1. Trimming at V came to 8 bases and at J to 6 bases, leaving 6 bases not matched to a gene. Germline values: CDR1 LNHDA, CDR2 SQIVND (reference sequence). This CDR3 spans 13 amino acids. CDR3 loop: CASSDRVGQPQHF. The DNA of the CDR3 is TGTGCCAGTTCGGACAGGGTGGGTCAGCCCCAGCATTTT. The variable domain in full, completed from reference TRBV19 and TRBJ1-5, reads DGGITQSPKYLFRKEGQNVTLSCEQNLNHDAMYWYRQDPGQGLRLIYYSQIVNDFQKGDIAEGYSVSREKKESFPLTVTSAQKNPTAFYLCASSDRVGQPQHFGDGTRLSIL.

A remark on this clone: At one end the junction does not follow the germline gene, possibly because of a read error. The V gene is TRBV28, the J gene TRBJ2-7; TRBD2 matches 13 bases. This CDR3 comprises 14 residues. Germline values: CDR1 MDHEN, CDR2 SYDVKM. CDR3 DNA sequence: TGTGCCGGCAGTCTCGGACTAGCGGGAGTTGAGCAGTACTTC. This sequence encodes CAGSLGLAGVEQYF.

The chain combines TRBV7-2 with TRBJ1-2; 8 positions agree with TRBD1. Germline V gives CDR1 SGHTA, CDR2 FQGNSA. Trimming at V came to 4 bases and at J to 0 bases, leaving 4 bases not matched to a gene. The CDR3 totals 15 residues. CDR3 sequence (DNA): TGTGCCAGCAGCTACGGACAGGGAGCTAACTATGGCTACACCTTC. Amino acids: CASSYGQGANYGYTF.

This chain connects TRBV6-1 to TRBJ2-5; the match to TRBD2 covers 10 bases. The J segment lost 5 bases and the V segment lost 1 base, leaving 13 bases of the junction unmatched. The V gene's germline CDR1 is MNHNS and CDR2 SASEGT. The CDR3 runs to 18 residues. The CDR3 reads CASSEEVAGGPTTETQYF. In nucleotides, the CDR3 is TGTGCCAGCAGTGAAGAGGTAGCGGGGGGCCCTACCACGGAGACCCAGTACTTC.

The CDR3 loop is CATKREYEQYF. The CDR3 region has the DNA TGTGCCACTAAAAGGGAGTACGAGCAGTACTTC. J is TRBJ2-7 and V is TRBV10-3, with D perhaps matching TRBD2 (5 bases). V was shortened by 10 bases and J by 4 bases, with 11 bases between the two germline ends. The germline gives CDR1 ENHRY, CDR2 SYGVKD. The CDR3 totals 11 residues.

The CDR3 bases are TGTGCCTGCCAACGGGACAGGGGTGGCTCACCCCTCCACTTT. As protein: CACQRDRGGSPLHF. The chain employs TRBV30 and TRBJ1-6, with TRBD1 matching over 10 bases. The germline gives CDR1 GTSNPN, CDR2 SVGIG (reference sequence). J was trimmed by 10 bases and V by 6 bases; bases with no gene match: 9. This CDR3 has 14 amino acids.

This clone was found a few times. The rearrangement joins TRBV5-1 to TRBJ1-5, with unresolved D. CDR3 length: 14 residues. Looked up from germline, CDR1 is SGHRS and CDR2 is YFSETQ. Trimming removed 0 bases at V and 4 bases at J, with 8 bases between. The CDR3 region is CASSLEGGNQPQHF. The CDR3 DNA sequence: TGCGCCAGCAGCTTGGAGGGAGGGAATCAGCCCCAGCATTTT.

The J gene is TRBJ2-2, the V gene TRBV28; weak D call: TRBD1 (6 bases). CDR1 MDHEN and CDR2 SYDVKM come from the germline V gene. The V gene lost 6 bases and the J gene lost 6 bases, with 11 bases spanning the gap. The CDR3 extends over 13 amino acids. The CDR3 protein is CASRRTGSGELFF. The CDR3 bases are TGTGCCAGCAGGCGCACAGGGTCCGGGGAGCTGTTTTTT.

The sample holds one count of this clone. The chain employs TRBV7-2 and TRBJ2-7; weak D call: TRBD1 (5 bases). Trimming took off 0 bases at V and 3 bases at J, with 9 bases between the two ends. CDR1 is SGHTA, CDR2 FQGNSA, per germline. The CDR3 is made up of 14 amino acids. The CDR3 nucleotides read TGTGCCAGCAGCTTAGCTCCAGGGAACTACGAGCAGTACTTC. Translation gives CASSLAPGNYEQYF.

The chain links TRBV28 to TRBJ2-1; 9 positions match TRBD2. CDR1 and CDR2 (germline): MDHEN, SYDVKM. The length of the CDR3 is 16 residues. Trimming took 5 bases from V and 6 from J; bases not matched to a gene: 11. CDR3 loop: CASSPAGTSRANEQFF. In nucleotides, the CDR3 is TGTGCCAGCAGTCCAGCCGGGACTAGCAGGGCCAATGAGCAGTTCTTC. The variable domain in full, with the rest retrieved from reference TRBV28 and TRBJ2-1, is DVKVTQSSRYLVKRTGEKVFLECVQDMDHENMFWYRQDPGLGLRLIYFSYDVKMKEKGDIPEGYSVSREKKERFSLILESASTNQTSMYLCASSPAGTSRANEQFFGPGTRLTVL.